The 27 T cell receptor beta chains listed next were all sequenced from one sample in a study of cytomegalovirus exposure and HLA in healthy donors. The PCR contained 60 Vbeta and 13 Jbeta primers. Assay: immunoSEQ multiplex PCR; the TCRdb copy retains only in-frame clones and omits some. This table has over 120,000 clones, around 70% appearing once. Input material: PBMCs. Receptor source: a woman in her sixties or seventies in good health and CMV-seropositive.

V usage is TRBV7-6 and J usage is TRBJ1-1; a weak D match, TRBD1 (5 bases). This CDR3 contains 16 residues. The germline V gene encodes CDR1 SGHVS and CDR2 FNYEAQ. The V and J ends lost 3 bases and 4 bases respectively, with 18 bases between them. CDR3 sequence: CASSFLAGTGITEAFF. CDR3 nucleotides: TGTGCCAGCAGCTTTTTGGCCGGTACAGGAATCACTGAAGCTTTCTTT.

The chain has TRBV5-1 and TRBJ2-1; 8 nucleotides align to TRBD2. Per germline, CDR1 SGHRS and CDR2 YFSETQ. The CDR3 spans 15 residues. The junction had 8 bases not matched to a gene; V was cut back by 0 bases and J by 9 bases. CDR3 in DNA: TGCGCCAGCAGCTTGGAAGCGGGAGTCTCGAGTGAGCAGTTCTTC. Residues: CASSLEAGVSSEQFF.

The chain is built from TRBV7-9 and TRBJ2-1; 7 nucleotides line up with TRBD2. After removal of 5 bases from V and 9 bases from J, the junction contained 7 bases not matched to a gene. The CDR3 has 13 residues. In germline, CDR1 is SEHNR, CDR2 FQNEAQ (reference sequence). The CDR3, as DNA: TGTGCCAGCAGCACACCCGGGGGGTTTGAGCAGTTCTTC. Protein product: CASSTPGGFEQFF.

This chain connects TRBV6-1 to TRBJ2-1, with D perhaps matching TRBD2 (6 bases). Trimming took off 7 bases at V and 7 bases at J, with 14 bases between the two ends. The V gene's germline CDR1 is MNHNS and CDR2 SASEGT. This CDR3 has 13 residues. The CDR3 is CASTGGPGNEQFF. The CDR3, as DNA: TGTGCCAGCACAGGAGGGCCGGGGAATGAGCAGTTCTTC.

This clone came up a few times. This chain joins TRBV19 and TRBJ1-3; possible D gene TRBD1, 5 bases. The CDR3 loop spans 16 amino acids. Trimming left V 4 bases short and J 2 bases short, with 15 bases between. Germline CDR1 reads LNHDA; CDR2 reads SQIVND (reference sequence). CDR3 sequence: CASSTPTGLAGNTIYF. In DNA, the CDR3 is TGTGCCAGTAGTACCCCCACAGGCCTGGCTGGAAACACCATATATTTT.

Only one count was recorded for this clone. This chain joins TRBV7-6 and TRBJ2-7; the D gene is possibly TRBD1 (6 bases). CDR3 length: 13 amino acids. Germline V gene data show CDR1 as SGHVS and CDR2 as FNYEAQ. The V and J ends lost 5 bases and 8 bases respectively, with 16 bases between them. The CDR3 loop reads CASSDGQSMKQYF. Here the CDR3 DNA reads TGTGCCAGCAGCGACGGACAGTCTATGAAGCAGTACTTC.

This clone was seen a few times. The chain joins TRBV5-6 to TRBJ1-1; no definite D call. CDR3 size: 11 residues. Deletions cut 3 bases from V and 8 bases from J, with 8 bases between. Germline V CDR1 and CDR2: SGHDT, YYEEEE. CDR3 in DNA: TGTGCCAGCAGCTGGGCTACAGAAGCTTTCTTT. Amino acids: CASSWATEAFF. The full variable domain, in which reference TRBV5-6 and TRBJ1-1 provide the parts outside the CDR3, is DAGVTQSPTHLIKTRGQQVTLRCSPKSGHDTVSWYQQALGQGPQFIFQYYEEEERQRGNFPDRFSGHQFPNYSSELNVNALLLGDSALYLCASSWATEAFFGQGTRLTVV.

The J gene is TRBJ1-1, the V gene TRBV10-3; 8 bases map to TRBD1. CDR3 length: 15 residues. Germline V gives CDR1 ENHRY, CDR2 SYGVKD. V lost 5 bases and J lost 3; bases outside the gene matches: 8. This chain's CDR3 is CAISTTNRGDTEAFF. As DNA, the CDR3 is TGTGCCATCAGTACAACGAACAGGGGGGACACTGAAGCTTTCTTT.

The chain carries TRBV27 and TRBJ2-7; the match to TRBD1 covers 8 bases. CDR3 size: 15 residues. The trim removed 5 bases at V and 4 bases at J, leaving 10 bases unmatched. Germline CDR1 MNHEY, CDR2 SMNVEV (reference sequence). Written as DNA, the CDR3 is TGTGCCAGCAGTCCCGGGACAGGCTTTCTTTACGAGCAGTACTTC. It specifies CASSPGTGFLYEQYF.

The rearrangement joins TRBV15 to TRBJ1-5; D uncertain. This CDR3 has 12 amino acids. In germline, CDR1 is LNHNV, CDR2 YYDKDF (reference sequence). With 3 bases removed from V and 4 bases from J, the gap between germline ends came to 4 bases. CDR3 region: CATSSQNQPQHF. CDR3 DNA sequence: TGTGCCACCAGCAGCCAGAATCAGCCCCAGCATTTT.

The chain recombines TRBV29-1 with TRBJ1-2; TRBD1 agrees at 10 bases. The CDR3 totals 15 residues. V trimming: 5 bases; J trimming: 5 bases; junction bases outside the gene matches: 11. Germline loops: CDR1 SQVTM, CDR2 ANQGSEA. The CDR3 coding sequence is TGCAGCGTTTCACCAGGGGGGACAGGGGCATATGGCTACACCTTC. Its protein product is CSVSPGGTGAYGYTF. Full variable domain (outside the CDR3, taken from reference TRBV29-1 and TRBJ1-2): SAVISQKPSRDICQRGTSLTIQCQVDSQVTMMFWYRQQPGQSLTLIATANQGSEATYESGFVIDKFPISRPNLTFSTLTVSNMSPEDSSIYLCSVSPGGTGAYGYTFGSGTRLTVV.

The rearrangement uses TRBV2 and TRBJ1-4, with D possibly matching TRBD1 (5 bases). CDR3 size: 15 residues. Germline-derived CDR1 and CDR2 are SNHLY and FYNNEI. V lost 4 bases and J 8 bases, leaving 17 bases between the germline ends. The CDR3 nucleotides are TGTGCCAGCAGTGCCTTTCTAGGGGCGAGGGAAAAACTGTTTTTT. Amino acid sequence: CASSAFLGAREKLFF.

The chain couples TRBV9 to TRBJ2-7, with 10 bases fitting TRBD1. The CDR3 runs to 15 residues. With 7 bases clipped from V and 3 bases from J, the junction kept 10 bases outside the gene matches. Germline V gene data show CDR1 as SGDLS and CDR2 as YYNGEE. The chain's CDR3 is CASDASGDRGYEQYF. DNA for the CDR3: TGTGCCAGCGATGCGTCAGGGGACAGGGGCTACGAGCAGTACTTC.

The chain uses TRBV30 and TRBJ1-5, with D unresolved. V was trimmed by 4 bases and J by 2 bases, leaving 9 bases between them. The germline V gene encodes CDR1 GTSNPN and CDR2 SVGIG (reference sequence). The CDR3 consists of 13 residues. The CDR3 DNA follows: TGTGCCTGGACAGCGGGCGGCAATCAGCCCCAGCATTTT. Translation: CAWTAGGNQPQHF.

The chain recombines TRBV5-1 with TRBJ2-5, with D tentatively TRBD2 (6 bases). Germline V lookup: CDR1 SGHRS, CDR2 YFSETQ. V lost 4 bases to trimming and J lost 4 bases, with 14 bases between them. CDR3 size: 14 residues. CDR3 in amino acids: CASSDSGGGETQYF. Written as DNA, the CDR3 is TGCGCCAGCAGCGATAGCGGTGGCGGAGAGACCCAGTACTTC.

V gene TRBV10-3 combines with J gene TRBJ2-2; the match to TRBD2 covers 8 bases. The CDR3 is 15 amino acids. Germline trimming cut 7 bases from V and 1 base from J; bases unmatched to any gene: 5. Germline values: CDR1 ENHRY, CDR2 SYGVKD. Here the CDR3 reads CAITGGRQNTGELFF. In nucleotides, the CDR3 is TGTGCCATCACGGGCGGGAGGCAGAACACCGGGGAGCTGTTTTTT.

There are a few counts of this clone. Here the CDR3 reads CAWSVEKLGLRGYTF. In DNA form, the CDR3 reads TGTGCCTGGAGTGTGGAAAAGCTGGGACTACGGGGCTACACCTTC. J is TRBJ1-2 and V is TRBV30; possible D gene TRBD1, 5 bases. The CDR3 has 15 residues. Trimming took 0 bases from V and 8 from J, leaving 19 bases between them. CDR1 and CDR2 from the germline V gene are GTSNPN and SVGIG (reference sequence).

The chain couples TRBV6-1 to TRBJ2-2, with 8 positions matching TRBD2. The V segment lost 7 bases and the J segment 1 base; nucleotides outside the gene matches: 5. The CDR3 has 15 residues. Germline CDR1 MNHNS, CDR2 SASEGT. The CDR3: CASTRTSLNTGELFF. The DNA for the CDR3 is TGTGCCAGCACCCGGACTAGCCTGAACACCGGGGAGCTGTTTTTT.

The chain uses TRBV7-8 and TRBJ1-4; perhaps TRBD1 as D (5 bases). From germline, CDR1 is SGHVS and CDR2 FQNEAQ. The V end lost 1 base, the J end lost 4 bases, and 10 bases lay between the germline ends. The CDR3 sequence is 15 residues long. The CDR3 DNA reads TGTGCCAGCAGCTTAGGGGGACTGAGTAATGAAAAACTGTTTTTT. It is translated as CASSLGGLSNEKLFF.

The rearrangement links TRBV15 to TRBJ1-1; D ambiguous. Germline V gives CDR1 LNHNV, CDR2 YYDKDF (reference sequence). Trimming pared 1 base from V and 5 bases from J, leaving 11 bases between. The CDR3 is made up of 14 amino acids. CDR3: CATSRGRQVTEAFF. CDR3 coding DNA: TGTGCCACCAGCAGAGGCAGGCAGGTGACTGAAGCTTTCTTT. Complete variable domain (other parts from reference TRBV15 and TRBJ1-1): DAMVIQNPRYQVTQFGKPVTLSCSQTLNHNVMYWYQQKSSQAPKLLFHYYDKDFNNEADTPDNFQSRRPNTSFCFLDIRSPGLGDTAMYLCATSRGRQVTEAFFGQGTRLTVV.

The rearrangement joins TRBV7-9 to TRBJ1-4, with D unresolved. The length of the CDR3 is 15 residues. Trimming pared 4 bases from V and 1 base from J, leaving 10 bases between. CDR1 is SEHNR, CDR2 FQNEAQ, per germline (reference sequence). This chain's CDR3 is CASSSSGVTNEKLFF. For the CDR3, the DNA is TGTGCCAGCAGCTCCTCAGGTGTAACTAATGAAAAACTGTTTTTT.

The V and J genes are TRBV28 and TRBJ1-4; no firm D call. CDR3 length equals 17 residues. Germline V gene data show CDR1 as MDHEN and CDR2 as SYDVKM. The V and J ends lost 6 bases and 8 bases respectively, with 25 bases between them. The CDR3, as DNA: TGTGCCAGCAGGTTCCGGAGTTCCAACGCACTTTCGGAAAAACTGTTTTTT. As protein: CASRFRSSNALSEKLFF.

The table lists this clone with a few counts. The chain joins TRBV19 to TRBJ1-5; 7 bases line up with TRBD1. V trimming: 4 bases; J trimming: 2 bases; junction bases outside the gene matches: 2. Germline assignment: CDR1 LNHDA and CDR2 SQIVND (reference sequence). This CDR3 region has 14 residues. CDR3 nucleotides: TGTGCCAGTAGTACCGGGACAGGCAATCAGCCCCAGCATTTT. Translation gives CASSTGTGNQPQHF.

The chain uses TRBV4-1 and TRBJ2-7; maybe TRBD1 (5 bases). This CDR3 comprises 16 residues. V shed 1 base and J shed 4 bases, with 17 bases lying between them. CDR1 and CDR2 from the germline V gene are MGHRA and YSYEKL. CDR3 loop: CASSQVPGGARYEQYF. The CDR3, as DNA: TGCGCCAGCAGCCAAGTTCCAGGTGGGGCAAGATACGAGCAGTACTTC.

The V gene is TRBV7-8, the J gene TRBJ1-1; TRBD1 matches 7 bases. CDR3 length equals 16 residues. Germline assignment: CDR1 SGHVS and CDR2 FQNEAQ. The V and J ends lost 0 bases and 6 bases, in that order; junction bases with no gene match: 10. CDR3 region: CASSLALARGLAEAFF. CDR3 in DNA: TGTGCCAGCAGCTTAGCGCTCGCCAGGGGGTTAGCTGAAGCTTTCTTT.

J is TRBJ2-2 and V is TRBV5-6; possible D gene TRBD1, 5 bases. The CDR3 consists of 14 residues. V was shortened by 4 bases and J by 1 base, with 8 bases between the two germline ends. Germline V CDR1 and CDR2: SGHDT, YYEEEE. CDR3 DNA sequence: TGTGCCAGCAGCAAGCAGGGGAACACCGGGGAGCTGTTTTTT. Translation gives CASSKQGNTGELFF.

V gene TRBV4-1 combines with J gene TRBJ2-7; a possible D gene is TRBD2 (6 bases). Germline-derived CDR1 and CDR2 are MGHRA and YSYEKL. This CDR3 contains 15 residues. The ends were cut back, 4 bases at V and 3 bases at J, with 16 bases in the middle. CDR3 residues: CASSPTERGLYEQYF. The DNA of the CDR3 is TGCGCCAGCAGCCCGACCGAAAGGGGACTCTACGAGCAGTACTTC.